A single sample gave rise to the 29 T cell receptor beta chains below, sequenced in a study of shared clonotypes between healthy human individuals. Profiled with immunoSEQ multiplex PCR; TCRdb holds only in-frame clones, not every one. The table records about 2.3 million clones, roughly 93% of them present only once. Input material: naive CD4+ T cells from PBMCs. The subset: CD45RA+ positively selected. These receptors were taken from a man aged 18 to 29 in good health. Some clones in this sample may be carry-over from other donors' samples.

The chain combines TRBV6-1 with TRBJ2-3; 8 nucleotides match TRBD1. The CDR3 runs 13 residues. Germline V gene lookup returns CDR1 MNHNS and CDR2 SASEGT. The V segment lost 6 bases and the J segment 3 bases; nucleotides outside the gene matches: 2. This chain's CDR3 is CASSRTGTDTQYF. Written as DNA, the CDR3 is TGTGCCAGCAGCCGGACAGGGACAGATACGCAGTATTTT.

Only one count was recorded for this clone. Written as DNA, the CDR3 is TGTGCCACCAGCAGAGATCTCAGCTATGGCTACACCTTC. Residues: CATSRDLSYGYTF. The V and J genes are TRBV15 and TRBJ1-2; no clear D gene. The CDR3 is made up of 13 amino acids. CDR1 LNHNV and CDR2 YYDKDF come from the germline V gene (reference sequence). V was cut by 0 bases and J by 4 bases, with 6 bases left in between.

This sequence joins TRBV6-5 and TRBJ1-3; TRBD1 might be the D (6 bases). The CDR3 sequence is 16 residues long. Germline CDR1 reads MNHEY; CDR2 reads SVGAGI. V was pared by 2 bases and J by 0 bases, with 11 bases between. The CDR3 reads CASSYGQPFSGNTIYF. The CDR3 nucleotides are TGTGCCAGCAGTTACGGACAGCCCTTCTCTGGAAACACCATATATTTT.

The chain has TRBV9 and TRBJ2-3; D perhaps matches TRBD2 (6 bases). V was shortened by 6 bases and J by 1 base, with 12 bases between the two germline ends. CDR3 length: 14 amino acids. Germline V gene data show CDR1 as SGDLS and CDR2 as YYNGEE. The CDR3 loop reads CASTRLVRTDTQYF. In DNA, the CDR3 is TGTGCCAGCACCAGACTAGTTCGCACAGATACGCAGTATTTT.

The chain links TRBV28 to TRBJ2-7, with 8 bases identical to TRBD1. Germline CDR1 reads MDHEN; CDR2 reads SYDVKM. The CDR3 spans 14 residues. Trimming took 6 bases from V and 6 from J; bases not matched to a gene: 10. For the CDR3, the DNA is TGTGCCAGCAGGGAGGACAGGGTGTTGTTCGAGCAGTACTTC. Translated: CASREDRVLFEQYF.

This chain connects TRBV27 to TRBJ2-1, with 8 nucleotides matching TRBD2. Germline V gene sequence: CDR1 MNHEY, CDR2 SMNVEV (reference sequence). The CDR3 has 14 residues. After removal of 9 bases from V and 7 bases from J, the junction contained 11 bases not matched to a gene. The CDR3 DNA reads as TGTGCCAGTAAAGCGGGAGATTCTCGGAATGAGCAGTTCTTC. It encodes CASKAGDSRNEQFF.

The chain has TRBV7-9 and TRBJ1-3; D call uncertain. The V gene lost 3 bases and the J gene lost 4 bases, with 16 bases spanning the gap. Germline-derived CDR1 and CDR2 are SEHNR and FQNEAQ (reference sequence). The CDR3 spans 16 residues. CDR3 amino acids: CASSFLPVASGNTIYF. The CDR3 DNA reads as TGTGCCAGCAGCTTCCTCCCGGTTGCGTCGGGAAACACCATATATTTT.

V is TRBV9 and J is TRBJ1-5; no definite D call. Per the germline V gene, CDR1 is SGDLS and CDR2 is YYNGEE. Trimming removed 0 bases from V and 5 bases from J, with 12 bases in between. The CDR3 is made up of 15 amino acids. Here the CDR3 DNA reads TGTGCCAGCAGCGTAGACGGTTCGGAATATCAGCCCCAGCATTTT. As protein: CASSVDGSEYQPQHF.

CDR3 DNA sequence: TGCGCCAGCAGTTCATCCCAGTCACGGACAGATACGCAGTATTTT. It specifies CASSSSQSRTDTQYF. The V and J genes are TRBV10-2 and TRBJ2-3; D remains ambiguous. The V and J ends lost 5 bases and 3 bases respectively, with 15 bases between them. The germline V gene has CDR1 WSHSY and CDR2 SAAADI. This CDR3 is built from 15 residues.

In DNA form, the CDR3 reads TGTGCCAGCAGCCCGGAACTGAGAGGGGCCAACGTCCTGACTTTC. This translates into CASSPELRGANVLTF. The chain links TRBV5-4 to TRBJ2-6; D gene unclear. CDR1 SGHNT and CDR2 YYREEE come from the germline V gene (reference sequence). CDR3 length: 15 amino acids. Trimming shortened V by 4 bases and J by 4 bases, and 12 bases separated the two germline ends.

The gene calls are TRBV28 and TRBJ2-4; the D is unclear. Trimming removed 7 bases at V and 6 bases at J, with 10 bases between. Per germline, CDR1 MDHEN and CDR2 SYDVKM. The CDR3 consists of 12 residues. The CDR3 DNA reads as TGTGCCAGCAACTCCCCCTCAAACATTCAGTACTTC. As protein: CASNSPSNIQYF.

This clone was seen a single time. This sequence joins TRBV9 and TRBJ2-7; D possibly uses TRBD1 or TRBD2 (5 bases each). The CDR3 length is 15 residues. In germline, CDR1 is SGDLS, CDR2 YYNGEE. Trimming left V 4 bases short and J 6 bases short, with 20 bases between. CDR3 region: CASSPRGARASEQYF. The DNA of the CDR3 is TGTGCCAGCAGCCCCCGGGGAGCCAGGGCCTCCGAGCAGTACTTC.

The sample holds one count of this clone. The CDR3 DNA follows: TGTGCCTGGAGCCCGGACCTATCTGGGGCCAACGTCCTGACTTTC. It is translated as CAWSPDLSGANVLTF. The rearrangement uses TRBV30 and TRBJ2-6; D is ambiguous. In germline, CDR1 is GTSNPN, CDR2 SVGIG (reference sequence). The V end lost 3 bases, the J end lost 1 base, and 10 bases lay between the germline ends. The CDR3 runs to 15 residues.

The gene calls are TRBV5-1 and TRBJ2-7; 11 bases line up with TRBD2. Germline values: CDR1 SGHRS, CDR2 YFSETQ. The CDR3 consists of 15 residues. V lost 4 bases, J lost 6 bases, and 9 bases stayed unmatched. The DNA of the CDR3 is TGCGCCAGCAGCGATAGCGGGAGGGCCCTCGCCGAGCAGTACTTC. Protein: CASSDSGRALAEQYF. Full variable domain (rest looked up from reference TRBV5-1 and TRBJ2-7): KAGVTQTPRYLIKTRGQQVTLSCSPISGHRSVSWYQQTPGQGLQFLFEYFSETQRNKGNFPGRFSGRQFSNSRSEMNVSTLELGDSALYLCASSDSGRALAEQYFGPGTRLTVT.

This rearrangement joins TRBV9 to TRBJ2-5, with D tentatively TRBD1 (5 bases). V was clipped by 4 bases and J by 1 base, with 14 bases between them. The length of the CDR3 is 15 residues. Germline assignment: CDR1 SGDLS and CDR2 YYNGEE. DNA for the CDR3: TGTGCCAGCAGCCAATCTGGGGCAGGCCAAGAGACCCAGTACTTC. It specifies CASSQSGAGQETQYF.

This clone was seen a single time. The chain has TRBV4-1 and TRBJ2-3, with 9 bases fitting TRBD2. The V and J ends lost 1 base and 3 bases, in that order; junction bases with no gene match: 5. CDR3 size: 16 residues. Germline V gene sequence: CDR1 MGHRA, CDR2 YSYEKL. CDR3 coding DNA: TGCGCCAGCAGCCAAGGCTCGGGACTAGCAACAGATACGCAGTATTTT. It codes for CASSQGSGLATDTQYF.

This chain connects TRBV4-1 to TRBJ2-3; a possible D gene is TRBD2 (6 bases). V lost 2 bases and J 5 bases, leaving 11 bases between the germline ends. The CDR3 consists of 14 residues. CDR1 and CDR2 (germline): MGHRA, YSYEKL. CDR3 amino acids: CASSQREAGDTQYF. The CDR3 nucleotides are TGCGCCAGCAGCCAAAGGGAGGCCGGAGATACGCAGTATTTT.

This clone came up once. The gene calls are TRBV2 and TRBJ2-5; possibly TRBD1 for D (5 bases). Trimming cost V 5 bases and J 5 bases, with 18 bases left between them. This CDR3 is 15 amino acids long. Germline assignment: CDR1 SNHLY and CDR2 FYNNEI. CDR3 nucleotide sequence: TGTGCCAGCAGTCTCGACGGGCAGGGTTACGAGACCCAGTACTTC. It encodes CASSLDGQGYETQYF.

The gene calls are TRBV9 and TRBJ2-2, with 9 bases matching TRBD2. This CDR3 has 17 amino acids. With V trimmed by 0 bases and J by 6 bases, 9 bases remained unmatched. Germline loops: CDR1 SGDLS, CDR2 YYNGEE. The CDR3 spells CASSVVASGTSPGELFF. CDR3 coding DNA: TGTGCCAGCAGCGTAGTGGCTAGCGGGACGTCCCCCGGGGAGCTGTTTTTT.

The chain has TRBV27 and TRBJ2-6; 7 bases line up with TRBD1. This CDR3 contains 19 residues. V lost 5 bases to trimming and J lost 4 bases; unmatched junction nucleotides: 17. Germline V gene data show CDR1 as MNHEY and CDR2 as SMNVEV (reference sequence). As DNA, the CDR3 is TGTGCCAGCAGTCCCCTACAGGGGACCACTCGGGTGGGGGCCAACGTCCTGACTTTC. It translates to CASSPLQGTTRVGANVLTF.

J is TRBJ2-7 and V is TRBV9; 9 bases are a match to TRBD1. Trimming at V came to 6 bases and at J to 2 bases, leaving 18 bases not matched to a gene. This CDR3 has 18 amino acids. Germline CDR1 is SGDLS and CDR2 is YYNGEE. CDR3 DNA sequence: TGTGCCAGCAACAACCTCCGGCTCCGACAGGGGGTTCCCTACGAGCAGTACTTC. Translated: CASNNLRLRQGVPYEQYF.

The chain has TRBV27 and TRBJ2-7, with TRBD2 matching over 15 bases. V was clipped by 5 bases and J by 0 bases; unmatched bases: 11. The germline V gene encodes CDR1 MNHEY and CDR2 SMNVEV (reference sequence). The CDR3 covers 19 residues. CDR3 sequence reads: CASSLKSGLAGGSSYEQYF. CDR3 DNA: TGTGCCAGCAGTCTTAAATCCGGACTAGCGGGAGGGAGCTCCTACGAGCAGTACTTC.

This clone showed up just a few times. The rearrangement joins TRBV6-4 to TRBJ1-1; D is unclear. CDR1 MRHNA and CDR2 SNTAGT come from the germline V gene. Deletions cut 3 bases from V and 8 bases from J, with 13 bases between. The CDR3 has 13 residues. The CDR3 region is CASSDTPGTEAFF. In DNA, the CDR3 is TGTGCCAGCAGTGATACCCCTGGAACAGAAGCTTTCTTT.

V usage is TRBV6-1 and J usage is TRBJ1-1, with D hard to call. The CDR3 is 14 residues long. Trimming removed 5 bases at V and 1 base at J, with 11 bases between. CDR1 and CDR2 (germline): MNHNS, SASEGT. The CDR3 loop is CASSRLSENTEAFF. As DNA, the CDR3 is TGTGCCAGCAGTAGACTCTCAGAGAACACTGAAGCTTTCTTT.

The chain links TRBV7-2 to TRBJ2-1; a possible D gene is TRBD2 (7 bases). CDR3 length: 14 amino acids. From germline, CDR1 is SGHTA and CDR2 FQGNSA. Trimming left V 5 bases short and J 0 bases short, with 8 bases between. In nucleotides, the CDR3 is TGTGCCAGCAGCCGGGGGGCCTCCTACAATGAGCAGTTCTTC. Its translation is CASSRGASYNEQFF. The whole variable domain, remainder taken from reference TRBV7-2 and TRBJ2-1, is GAGVSQSPSNKVTEKGKDVELRCDPISGHTALYWYRQSLGQGLEFLIYFQGNSAPDKSGLPSDRFSAERTGGSVSTLTIQRTQQEDSAVYLCASSRGASYNEQFFGPGTRLTVL.

On this clone itself: Other nucleotide sequences from this sample produce the same CDR3. The rearrangement links TRBV30 to TRBJ1-4; no firm D call. Germline V gene data show CDR1 as GTSNPN and CDR2 as SVGIG (reference sequence). This CDR3 is 10 amino acids long. The V end lost 3 bases, the J end lost 6 bases, and 2 bases lay between the germline ends. In nucleotides, the CDR3 is TGTGCCTGGAGAGATGAAAAACTGTTTTTT. This encodes CAWRDEKLFF.

This chain uses TRBV6-6 with TRBJ2-5; D is perhaps TRBD1 or TRBD2 (7 bases each). The CDR3 is made up of 16 amino acids. Trimming left V 4 bases short and J 10 bases short, with 25 bases between. Germline V CDR1 and CDR2: MNHNY, SVGAGI (reference sequence). The DNA of the CDR3 is TGTGCCAGCAGTTTTCGGACAGGCCCGTTAGGGGGGGTCCAGTACTTC. Translation: CASSFRTGPLGGVQYF.

CDR3 nucleotide sequence: TGTGCCAGCAGCTGGGACAGGTCCATGTCCTACGAGCAGTACTTC. Translated: CASSWDRSMSYEQYF. The chain has TRBV2 and TRBJ2-7, with 8 bases aligning to TRBD1. CDR1 and CDR2 from the germline V gene are SNHLY and FYNNEI. The CDR3 contains 15 residues. The trim removed 6 bases at V and 1 base at J, leaving 8 bases unmatched.

Concerning this clone itself: Distinct nucleotide sequences in the sample also encode this CDR3. The chain recombines TRBV2 with TRBJ2-5, with D hard to call. CDR1 and CDR2 from the germline V gene are SNHLY and FYNNEI. The CDR3 runs to 13 residues. V was pared by 4 bases and J by 2 bases, with 8 bases between. CDR3 in amino acids: CASSAGVQETQYF. The CDR3 DNA sequence: TGTGCCAGCAGTGCAGGCGTTCAAGAGACCCAGTACTTC.